One and the same sample provided the 22 T cell receptor beta chains below, sequenced in a study of cytomegalovirus exposure and HLA in healthy donors. The study ran its PCR with 60 Vbeta and 13 Jbeta primers. Sequencing used immunoSEQ multiplex PCR; TCRdb keeps in-frame clones, though not all of them. The sample shows about 190,000 clones, 80% to 90% of them seen only once. Sequencing was carried out using PBMCs. These receptors were obtained from a male donor in good health and CMV-seronegative.

The chain employs TRBV7-9 and TRBJ1-2; 7 bases agree with TRBD1. Germline V lookup: CDR1 SEHNR, CDR2 FQNEAQ (reference sequence). The CDR3 spans 13 residues. J was trimmed by 2 bases and V by 5 bases; bases with no gene match: 2. CDR3 amino acids: CASSTTGNYGYTF. The CDR3, as DNA: TGTGCCAGCAGCACGACAGGGAACTATGGCTACACCTTC.

This chain links TRBV28 with TRBJ2-5; a possible D gene is TRBD1 (6 bases). This CDR3 has 14 amino acids. V was shortened by 4 bases and J by 5 bases, with 14 bases between the two germline ends. CDR1 is MDHEN, CDR2 SYDVKM, per germline. The CDR3 sequence is CASSSTTGWETQYF. In DNA, the CDR3 is TGTGCCAGCAGTTCTACGACAGGTTGGGAGACCCAGTACTTC.

The DNA for the CDR3 is TGTGCCAGCAGCGTAGGATCGGGACTAGTGGAAGAGACCCAGTACTTC. Translation gives CASSVGSGLVEETQYF. This chain uses TRBV9 with TRBJ2-5, with 8 nucleotides matching TRBD2. V lost 0 bases to trimming and J lost 3 bases; unmatched junction nucleotides: 7. CDR3 length: 16 residues. CDR1 SGDLS and CDR2 YYNGEE come from the germline V gene.

This clone was counted once. This chain uses TRBV25-1 with TRBJ1-6, with D uncertain. The V and J ends lost 4 bases and 7 bases respectively, with 8 bases between them. Germline values: CDR1 MGHDK, CDR2 SYGVNS. The CDR3 extends over 13 amino acids. The chain's CDR3 is CASSGGFNSPLHF. CDR3 nucleotide sequence: TGTGCCAGCAGTGGAGGGTTCAATTCACCCCTCCACTTT.

The CDR3 is CASSPPRQGVSGELFF. In DNA form, the CDR3 reads TGCGCCAGCAGCCCACCAAGACAGGGGGTTTCCGGGGAGCTGTTTTTT. The chain has TRBV5-1 and TRBJ2-2; 9 bases are a match to TRBD1. CDR1 and CDR2 from the germline V gene are SGHRS and YFSETQ. The CDR3 is made up of 16 amino acids. Trimming took 4 bases from V and 6 from J; bases not matched to a gene: 10.

The chain links TRBV11-2 to TRBJ2-2; 10 bases are a match to TRBD1. The CDR3 is 13 residues long. Trimming removed 10 bases from V and 5 bases from J; junction bases left unmatched: 4. The germline CDR1 and CDR2 sequences are SGHAT and FQNNGV. CDR3 in DNA: TGTGCCACACGGACAGGGGGAACCGGGGAGCTGTTTTTT. It translates to CATRTGGTGELFF.

This clone showed up just a few times. This chain uses TRBV5-6 with TRBJ2-7; 10 nucleotides line up with TRBD1. The ends lost 1 base at V and 5 bases at J; junction bases unmatched: 6. Germline CDR1 is SGHDT and CDR2 is YYEEEE. The CDR3 has 15 residues. CDR3 DNA: TGTGCCAGCAGCTTGATGGGACAGGGGAGGGACGAGCAGTACTTC. As protein: CASSLMGQGRDEQYF.

The chain is built from TRBV12-1 and TRBJ2-7; TRBD2 is the table's D call, not checked against the DNA. TRBV12-1 is a pseudogene segment. There are 19 residues in the CDR3. CDR3 region: CASSLLWVVGTSPAPEQYF. The CDR3, as DNA: TGTGCCAGCAGCCTTCTTTGGGTAGTCGGAACTAGCCCCGCCCCCGAGCAGTACTTC.

This clone has a handful of counts. The chain has TRBV2 and TRBJ2-5; possibly TRBD2 for D (7 bases). This CDR3 has 17 amino acids. Trimming pared 1 base from V and 4 bases from J, leaving 19 bases between. The germline CDR1 and CDR2 sequences are SNHLY and FYNNEI. CDR3 nucleotide sequence: TGTGCCAGCAGTGAAGACGGTTTTCTGGGAGGGGGAGAGACCCAGTACTTC. Translation: CASSEDGFLGGGETQYF.

This rearrangement joins TRBV5-4 to TRBJ2-2, with D maybe TRBD2 (7 bases). V lost 3 bases, J lost 8 bases, and 20 bases lay in between. Looked up from germline, CDR1 is SGHNT and CDR2 is YYREEE (reference sequence). This CDR3 is 16 amino acids long. CDR3: CASSWEGMTGGGELFF. In nucleotides, the CDR3 is TGTGCCAGCAGCTGGGAGGGAATGACAGGCGGGGGGGAGCTGTTTTTT. Full variable domain (outside the CDR3, taken from reference TRBV5-4 and TRBJ2-2): ETGVTQSPTHLIKTRGQQVTLRCSSQSGHNTVSWYQQALGQGPQFIFQYYREEENGRGNFPPRFSGLQFPNYSSELNVNALELDDSALYLCASSWEGMTGGGELFFGEGSRLTVL.

In the case of this clone: The sample carries other DNA sequences with the same CDR3. CDR3 loop: CASSVGLAGYEQYF. DNA for the CDR3: TGTGCCAGCAGCGTGGGACTAGCGGGGTACGAGCAGTACTTC. The genes are TRBV9 and TRBJ2-7, with 13 bases matching TRBD2. Germline trimming cut 2 bases from V and 4 bases from J; bases unmatched to any gene: 0. Per the germline V gene, CDR1 is SGDLS and CDR2 is YYNGEE. The CDR3 totals 14 residues.

The rearrangement joins TRBV19 to TRBJ1-5; TRBD1 matches 7 bases. The ends lost 7 bases at V and 2 bases at J; junction bases unmatched: 8. This CDR3 has 15 residues. From germline, CDR1 is LNHDA and CDR2 SQIVND (reference sequence). The CDR3: CASTQRQGGNQPQHF. The CDR3 DNA sequence: TGTGCCAGTACCCAGCGGCAGGGGGGCAATCAGCCCCAGCATTTT.

The chain employs TRBV5-4 and TRBJ2-2; 7 bases agree with TRBD1. The CDR3 sequence is 15 residues long. The ends lost 4 bases at V and 7 bases at J; junction bases unmatched: 10. Germline V gives CDR1 SGHNT, CDR2 YYREEE (reference sequence). CDR3 nucleotide sequence: TGTGCCAGCAGCCCAAGACAGGGATCGAGCGGGGAGCTGTTTTTT. Its translation: CASSPRQGSSGELFF.

This clone occurred a few times. The chain uses TRBV5-1 and TRBJ2-6; TRBD2 matches 13 bases. Germline trimming cut 5 bases from V and 0 bases from J; bases unmatched to any gene: 11. The germline V gene encodes CDR1 SGHRS and CDR2 YFSETQ. The CDR3 runs to 20 residues. CDR3 sequence (DNA): TGCGCCAGCAGTGTGATACTAGCGGGGGGGATGGGCTCTGGGGCCAACGTCCTGACTTTC. It encodes CASSVILAGGMGSGANVLTF.

The DNA for the CDR3 is TGTGCCAGCAGTTATCGACCCGGGACACTGCCTTACGAGCAGTACTTC. This gives the protein CASSYRPGTLPYEQYF. The rearrangement links TRBV28 to TRBJ2-7; D is possibly TRBD1 (6 bases). CDR1 and CDR2 (germline): MDHEN, SYDVKM. The CDR3 spans 16 residues. V was trimmed by 4 bases and J by 4 bases, leaving 20 bases between them.

V and J are TRBV6-5 and TRBJ2-7; 7 bases are shared with TRBD1. The CDR3 contains 15 residues. CDR1 is MNHEY, CDR2 SVGAGI, per germline. V lost 0 bases, J lost 2 bases, and 4 bases stayed unmatched. The CDR3 reads CASSYSRDSPYEQYF. CDR3 sequence (DNA): TGTGCCAGCAGTTACTCCCGGGACAGCCCCTACGAGCAGTACTTC.

CDR3 in amino acids: CATSRGDRVDTGELFF. The DNA for the CDR3 is TGTGCCACCAGCAGAGGGGACAGGGTCGACACCGGGGAGCTGTTTTTT. This chain joins TRBV15 and TRBJ2-2, with 9 bases that match TRBD1. This CDR3 spans 16 amino acids. Germline V gene data show CDR1 as LNHNV and CDR2 as YYDKDF (reference sequence). After removal of 1 base from V and 3 bases from J, the junction contained 3 bases not matched to a gene.

This clone occurred once. The rearrangement uses TRBV7-9 and TRBJ1-1, with no clear D. Deletions cut 1 base from V and 6 bases from J, with 6 bases between. Germline V gives CDR1 SEHNR, CDR2 FQNEAQ (reference sequence). This CDR3 spans 12 amino acids. This chain's CDR3 is CASSLGTAEAFF. In DNA, the CDR3 is TGTGCCAGCAGCTTAGGTACAGCTGAAGCTTTCTTT.

The chain is built from TRBV9 and TRBJ2-1, with a possible D match to TRBD2 (6 bases). The CDR3 loop spans 18 amino acids. Trimming cost V 4 bases and J 0 bases, with 20 bases left between them. Germline loops: CDR1 SGDLS, CDR2 YYNGEE. The CDR3 bases are TGTGCCAGCAGCCCCTTGCGGGGCGGGCGGAGCTCCTACAATGAGCAGTTCTTC. Translated: CASSPLRGGRSSYNEQFF.

This clone was seen only once. The V call is TRBV5-4, the J call TRBJ2-1, with D unclear. Trimming removed 0 bases from V and 0 bases from J, with 10 bases in between. Germline V gives CDR1 SGHNT, CDR2 YYREEE (reference sequence). The CDR3 is 16 residues long. CDR3: CASSLVGSRSYNEQFF. The CDR3 bases are TGTGCCAGCAGCTTGGTGGGCTCCCGCTCCTACAATGAGCAGTTCTTC.

The gene calls are TRBV29-1 and TRBJ2-5; D is perhaps TRBD1 (7 bases). CDR3 length equals 13 residues. Germline-derived CDR1 and CDR2 are SQVTM and ANQGSEA. The germline V and J ends were trimmed by 4 bases and 5 bases, with 14 bases remaining between them. DNA for the CDR3: TGCAGCGTTGCGCGGCAGGGGGGCGAGACCCAGTACTTC. This codes for CSVARQGGETQYF. Together with reference TRBV29-1 and TRBJ2-5, the CDR3 gives the full variable domain: SAVISQKPSRDICQRGTSLTIQCQVDSQVTMMFWYRQQPGQSLTLIATANQGSEATYESGFVIDKFPISRPNLTFSTLTVSNMSPEDSSIYLCSVARQGGETQYFGPGTRLLVL.

The gene calls are TRBV7-3 and TRBJ2-2, with 8 bases aligning to TRBD1. The CDR3 has 15 amino acids. With 5 bases clipped from V and 0 bases from J, the junction kept 2 bases outside the gene matches. Germline loops: CDR1 SGHTA, CDR2 FQGTGA. CDR3 loop: CASSRDRSNTGELFF. CDR3 sequence (DNA): TGTGCCAGCAGCAGGGACAGGTCGAACACCGGGGAGCTGTTTTTT.